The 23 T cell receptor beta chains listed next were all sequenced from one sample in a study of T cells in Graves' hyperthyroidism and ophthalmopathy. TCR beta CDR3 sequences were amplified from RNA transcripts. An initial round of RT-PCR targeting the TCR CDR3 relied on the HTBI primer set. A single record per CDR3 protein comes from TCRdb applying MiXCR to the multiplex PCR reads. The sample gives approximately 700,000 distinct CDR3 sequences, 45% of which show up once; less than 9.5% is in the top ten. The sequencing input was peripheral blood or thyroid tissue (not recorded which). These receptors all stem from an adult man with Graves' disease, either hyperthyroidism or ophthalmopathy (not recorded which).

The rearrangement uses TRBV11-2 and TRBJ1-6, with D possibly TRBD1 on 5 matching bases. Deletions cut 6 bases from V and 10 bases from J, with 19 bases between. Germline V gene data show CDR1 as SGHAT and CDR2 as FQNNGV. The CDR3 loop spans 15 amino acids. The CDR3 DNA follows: TGTGCCAGCAGGCCGGGACTAAGGTCGTGGTCACCCCTCCACTTT. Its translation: CASRPGLRSWSPLHF.

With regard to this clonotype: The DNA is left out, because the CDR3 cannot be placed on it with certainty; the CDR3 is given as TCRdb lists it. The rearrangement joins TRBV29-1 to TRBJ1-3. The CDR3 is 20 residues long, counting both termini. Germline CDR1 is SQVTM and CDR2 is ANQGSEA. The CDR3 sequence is CSAGTSGITYEQYFGNTIYF.

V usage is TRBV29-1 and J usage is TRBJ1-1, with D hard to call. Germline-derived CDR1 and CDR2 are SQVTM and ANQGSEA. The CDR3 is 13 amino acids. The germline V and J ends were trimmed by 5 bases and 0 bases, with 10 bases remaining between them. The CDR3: CSVHLTMNTEAFF. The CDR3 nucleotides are TGCAGCGTTCATTTGACTATGAACACTGAAGCTTTCTTT. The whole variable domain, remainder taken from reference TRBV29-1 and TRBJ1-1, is SAVISQKPSRDICQRGTSLTIQCQVDSQVTMMFWYRQQPGQSLTLIATANQGSEATYESGFVIDKFPISRPNLTFSTLTVSNMSPEDSSIYLCSVHLTMNTEAFFGQGTRLTVV.

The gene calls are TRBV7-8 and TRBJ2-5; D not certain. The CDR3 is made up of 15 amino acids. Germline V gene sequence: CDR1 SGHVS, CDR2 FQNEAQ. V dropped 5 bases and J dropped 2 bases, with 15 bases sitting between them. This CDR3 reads CASSQVHSAQETQYF. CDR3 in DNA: TGTGCCAGCAGCCAAGTTCACAGCGCACAAGAGACCCAGTACTTC.

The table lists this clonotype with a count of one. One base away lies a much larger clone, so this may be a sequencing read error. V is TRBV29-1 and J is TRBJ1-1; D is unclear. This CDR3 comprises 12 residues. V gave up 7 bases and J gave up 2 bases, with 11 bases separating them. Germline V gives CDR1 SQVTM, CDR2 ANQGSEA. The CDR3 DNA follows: TGCAGCGCCGGTCTAGTAAACACTGAAGCTTTCTTT. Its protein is CSAGLVNTEAFF.

The CDR3, as DNA: TGCAGTGCTACCGAAGCGGGCTCCTACGAGCAGTACTTC. Residues: CSATEAGSYEQYF. This chain connects TRBV20-1 to TRBJ2-7, with a tentative D call TRBD2 (6 bases). The CDR3 is 13 amino acids. Germline V gene sequence: CDR1 DFQATT, CDR2 SNEGSKA (reference sequence). V was clipped by 4 bases and J by 0 bases, with 10 bases between them.

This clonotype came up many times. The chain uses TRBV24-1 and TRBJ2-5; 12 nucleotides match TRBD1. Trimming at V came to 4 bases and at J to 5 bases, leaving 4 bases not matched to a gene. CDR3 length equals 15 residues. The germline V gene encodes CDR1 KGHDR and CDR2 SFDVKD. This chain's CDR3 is CATSERDRGLETQYF. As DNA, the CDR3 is TGTGCCACCAGTGAGCGGGACAGGGGGCTCGAGACCCAGTACTTC.

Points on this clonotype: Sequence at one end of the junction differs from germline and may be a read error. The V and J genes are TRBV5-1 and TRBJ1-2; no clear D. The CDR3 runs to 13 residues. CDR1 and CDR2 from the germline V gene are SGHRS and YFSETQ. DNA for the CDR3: TGTGCCAGCGGTGCCCCAGGAGCCTATGGCTACACCTTC. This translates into CASGAPGAYGYTF. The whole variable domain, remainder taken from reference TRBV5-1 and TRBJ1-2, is KAGVTQTPRYLIKTRGQQVTLSCSPISGHRSVSWYQQTPGQGLQFLFEYFSETQRNKGNFPGRFSGRQFSNSRSEMNVSTLELGDSALYLCASGAPGAYGYTFGSGTRLTVV.

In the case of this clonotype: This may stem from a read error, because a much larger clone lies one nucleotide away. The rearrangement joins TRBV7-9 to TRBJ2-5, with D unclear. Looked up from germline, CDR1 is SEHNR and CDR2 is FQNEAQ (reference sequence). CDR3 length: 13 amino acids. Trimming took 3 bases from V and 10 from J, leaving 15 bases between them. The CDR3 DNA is TGTGCCAGCAGCTTGGACCCACCGCAGAACCAGTACTTC. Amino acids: CASSLDPPQNQYF.

The CDR3 coding sequence is TGTGCCAGCAGTACCTCGGGGGTTGGAAACACCATATATTTT. This codes for CASSTSGVGNTIYF. The genes are TRBV6-5 and TRBJ1-3; possible D gene TRBD1, 5 bases. Looked up from germline, CDR1 is MNHEY and CDR2 is SVGAGI. Trimming removed 5 bases from V and 3 bases from J, with 11 bases in between. This CDR3 is 14 amino acids long.

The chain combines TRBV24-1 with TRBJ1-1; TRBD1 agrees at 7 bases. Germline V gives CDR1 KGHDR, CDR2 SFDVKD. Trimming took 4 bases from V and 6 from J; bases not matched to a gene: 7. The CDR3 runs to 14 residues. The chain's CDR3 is CATSEAGQLAEAFF. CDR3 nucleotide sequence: TGTGCCACCAGTGAAGCGGGACAGTTAGCTGAAGCTTTCTTT.

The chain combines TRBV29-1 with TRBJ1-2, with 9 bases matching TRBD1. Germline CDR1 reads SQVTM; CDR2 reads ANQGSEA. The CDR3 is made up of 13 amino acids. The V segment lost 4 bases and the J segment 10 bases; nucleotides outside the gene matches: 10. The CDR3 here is CSVVRDREAAYTF. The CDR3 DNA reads TGCAGCGTTGTCCGGGACAGGGAAGCAGCCTACACCTTC.

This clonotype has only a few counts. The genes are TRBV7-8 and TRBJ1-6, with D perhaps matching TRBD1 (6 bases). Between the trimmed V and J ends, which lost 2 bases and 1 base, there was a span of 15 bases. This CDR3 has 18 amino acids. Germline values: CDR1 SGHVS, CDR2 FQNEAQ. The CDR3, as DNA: TGTGCCAGCAGCTTATTGATTGACACAGGGTCCTATAATTCACCCCTCCACTTT. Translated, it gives CASSLLIDTGSYNSPLHF.

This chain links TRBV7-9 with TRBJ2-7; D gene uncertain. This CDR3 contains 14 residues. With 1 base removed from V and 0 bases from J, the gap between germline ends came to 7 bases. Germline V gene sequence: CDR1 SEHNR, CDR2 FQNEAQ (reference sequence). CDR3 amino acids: CASSLVSRSYEQYF. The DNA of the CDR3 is TGTGCCAGCAGCTTAGTCAGCCGCTCCTACGAGCAGTACTTC.

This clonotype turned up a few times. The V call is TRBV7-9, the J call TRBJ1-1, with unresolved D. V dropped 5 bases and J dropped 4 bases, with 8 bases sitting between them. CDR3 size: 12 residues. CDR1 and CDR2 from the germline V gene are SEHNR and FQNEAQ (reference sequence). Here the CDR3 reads CASSRAGTEAFF. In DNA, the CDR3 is TGTGCCAGCAGCCGGGCAGGCACTGAAGCTTTCTTT.

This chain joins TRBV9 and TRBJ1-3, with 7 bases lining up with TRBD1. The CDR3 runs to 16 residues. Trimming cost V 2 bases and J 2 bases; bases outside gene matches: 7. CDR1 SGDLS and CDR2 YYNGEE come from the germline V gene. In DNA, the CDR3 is TGTGCCAGCAGCGTCAACAGGGGTCTGGCTGGAAACACCATATATTTT. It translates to CASSVNRGLAGNTIYF.

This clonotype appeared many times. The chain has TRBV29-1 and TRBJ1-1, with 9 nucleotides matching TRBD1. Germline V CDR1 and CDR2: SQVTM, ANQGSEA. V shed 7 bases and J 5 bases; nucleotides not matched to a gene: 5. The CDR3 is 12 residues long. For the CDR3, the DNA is TGCAGCGCAAACAGGGGGCCGACTGAAGCTTTCTTT. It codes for CSANRGPTEAFF.

CDR3 nucleotide sequence: TGTGCCAGCAGTGCTAGAGATCCGAGACGACCGAACACCGGGGAGCTGTTTTTT. This translates into CASSARDPRRPNTGELFF. The chain carries TRBV25-1 and TRBJ2-2; D remains unclear. The germline V gene encodes CDR1 MGHDK and CDR2 SYGVNS. This CDR3 comprises 18 residues. V gave up 4 bases and J gave up 0 bases, with 18 bases separating them.

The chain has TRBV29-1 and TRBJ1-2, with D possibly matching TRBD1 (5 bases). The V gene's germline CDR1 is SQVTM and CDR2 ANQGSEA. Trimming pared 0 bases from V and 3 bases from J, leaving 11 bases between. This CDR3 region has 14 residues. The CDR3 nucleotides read TGCAGCGTTGAAGATCCTGGGACTTACTATGGCTACACCTTC. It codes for CSVEDPGTYYGYTF.

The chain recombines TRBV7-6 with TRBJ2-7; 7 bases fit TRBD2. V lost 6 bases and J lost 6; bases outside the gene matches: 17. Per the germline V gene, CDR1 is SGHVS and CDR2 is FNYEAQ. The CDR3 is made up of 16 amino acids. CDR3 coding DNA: TGTGCCAGCAGTCAACCCACGGCGACTAGCCTAGGCGAGCAGTACTTC. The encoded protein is CASSQPTATSLGEQYF. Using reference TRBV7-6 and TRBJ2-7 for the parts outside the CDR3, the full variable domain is GAGVSQSPRYKVTKRGQDVALRCDPISGHVSLYWYRQALGQGPEFLTYFNYEAQQDKSGLPNDRFSAERPEGSISTLTIQRTEQRDSAMYRCASSQPTATSLGEQYFGPGTRLTVT.

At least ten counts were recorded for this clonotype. The CDR3 nucleotides read TGTGCCATACCGTCCCCGACAAATGGCTACACCTTC. This encodes CAIPSPTNGYTF. The chain carries TRBV12-3 or TRBV12-4 and TRBJ1-2; no definite D call. Trimming pared 10 bases from V and 6 bases from J, leaving 15 bases between. The CDR3 has 12 amino acids.

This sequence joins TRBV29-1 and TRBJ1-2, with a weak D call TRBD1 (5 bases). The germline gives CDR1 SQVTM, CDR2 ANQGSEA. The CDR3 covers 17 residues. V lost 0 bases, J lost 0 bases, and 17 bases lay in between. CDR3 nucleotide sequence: TGCAGCGTTGAAGAAGCTTCCCACAGGTATTCTAACTATGGCTACACCTTC. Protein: CSVEEASHRYSNYGYTF.

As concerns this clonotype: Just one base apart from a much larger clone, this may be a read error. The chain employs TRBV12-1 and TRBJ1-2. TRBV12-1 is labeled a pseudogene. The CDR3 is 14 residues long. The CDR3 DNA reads TGTGCCAGCACCTTTACCGGAACGGACTATGGCTACACCTTC. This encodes CASTFTGTDYGYTF.